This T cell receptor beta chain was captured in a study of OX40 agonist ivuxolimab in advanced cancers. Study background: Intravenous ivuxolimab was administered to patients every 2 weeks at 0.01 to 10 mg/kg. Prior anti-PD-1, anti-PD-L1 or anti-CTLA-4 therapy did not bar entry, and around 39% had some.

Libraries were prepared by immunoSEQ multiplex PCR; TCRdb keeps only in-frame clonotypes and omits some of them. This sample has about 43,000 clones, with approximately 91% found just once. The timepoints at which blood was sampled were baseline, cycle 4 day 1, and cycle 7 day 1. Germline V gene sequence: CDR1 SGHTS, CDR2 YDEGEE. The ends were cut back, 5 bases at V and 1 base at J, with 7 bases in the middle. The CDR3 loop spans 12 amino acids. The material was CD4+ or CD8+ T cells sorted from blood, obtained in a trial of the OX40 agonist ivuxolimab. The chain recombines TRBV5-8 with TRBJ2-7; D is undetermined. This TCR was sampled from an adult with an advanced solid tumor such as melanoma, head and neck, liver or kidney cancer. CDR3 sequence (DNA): TGTGCCAGCAGGGTCGGATCCTACGAGCAGTACTTC. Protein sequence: CASRVGSYEQYF.